Presented here are 20 T cell receptor beta chains from one specimen sequenced in a study of blood T cell repertoires in COVID-19 (dated by TCRdb to between 2020 and 2021). The method behind the library was the immunoSEQ multiplex PCR assay. TCRdb provides this immuneACCESS table in a form limited to in-frame rearrangements. Some clones are lacking; in checked studies, under half of them reflect an unresolved V gene, and why the rest are absent is not known. This sample holds fewer than 40,000 clones; 88% were observed only once. The biggest ten clones account for roughly 13% of the sample. Specimen: peripheral blood. The receptors here all came from a man aged 55 to 70 with active COVID-19.

The V call is TRBV19, the J call TRBJ1-5, with no clear D. Trimming removed 3 bases at V and 1 base at J, with 13 bases between. CDR1 and CDR2 (germline): LNHDA, SQIVND (reference sequence). The CDR3 is made up of 16 amino acids. The CDR3: CASSIHLGGSNQPQHF. The DNA of the CDR3 is TGTGCCAGTAGTATTCACCTGGGCGGGAGCAATCAGCCCCAGCATTTT.

The J gene is TRBJ2-3, the V gene TRBV15; D ambiguous. Per germline, CDR1 LNHNV and CDR2 YYDKDF (reference sequence). V was clipped by 3 bases and J by 1 base, with 14 bases between them. The CDR3 has 16 amino acids. Here the CDR3 DNA reads TGTGCCACCAGCAGGAGCTCGGCGGCCCGCACAGATACGCAGTATTTT. Translating it yields CATSRSSAARTDTQYF.

V is TRBV28 and J is TRBJ1-1, with no clear D. The V end was cut by 5 bases, the J end by 0 bases, with 7 bases between. CDR3 length: 13 amino acids. The germline V gene encodes CDR1 MDHEN and CDR2 SYDVKM. The CDR3 DNA reads as TGTGCCAGCAGTGAAAACTTGAACACTGAAGCTTTCTTT. Encoded protein: CASSENLNTEAFF.

CDR3 coding DNA: TGTGCCAGCAGTTACTCGAGGCTGGACAGCGAGTACTTC. Translation gives CASSYSRLDSEYF. V is TRBV6-5 and J is TRBJ2-7; D perhaps matches TRBD1 (6 bases). V lost 0 bases and J 11 bases, leaving 14 bases between the germline ends. The germline V gene has CDR1 MNHEY and CDR2 SVGAGI. This CDR3 is 13 amino acids long.

V is TRBV10-3 and J is TRBJ2-2; 13 bases map to TRBD2. The J segment lost 4 bases and the V segment lost 2 bases, leaving 4 bases of the junction unmatched. Germline CDR1 and CDR2: ENHRY and SYGVKD. There are 17 residues in the CDR3. CDR3 nucleotide sequence: TGTGCCATCAGTGAGCCGACTAGCGGGGGGACCACCGGGGAGCTGTTTTTT. Translated, it gives CAISEPTSGGTTGELFF.

The rearrangement links TRBV10-3 to TRBJ2-3; 13 nucleotides match TRBD2. From germline, CDR1 is ENHRY and CDR2 SYGVKD. Germline trimming cut 7 bases from V and 4 bases from J; bases unmatched to any gene: 8. This CDR3 contains 16 residues. CDR3 in amino acids: CAINPGLAGVADTQYF. In DNA, the CDR3 is TGTGCCATCAATCCAGGACTAGCGGGAGTGGCAGATACGCAGTATTTT.

The J gene is TRBJ2-1, the V gene TRBV11-3, with 13 bases identical to TRBD2. CDR3 size: 15 residues. The trim removed 4 bases at V and 6 bases at J, leaving 3 bases unmatched. The germline V gene has CDR1 SGHNT and CDR2 YENEEA. The CDR3 sequence: CASSSGLAGVNEQFF. CDR3 coding DNA: TGTGCCAGCAGCTCAGGACTAGCGGGAGTCAATGAGCAGTTCTTC.

The chain links TRBV28 to TRBJ2-4; 7 bases are shared with TRBD2. Germline V CDR1 and CDR2: MDHEN, SYDVKM. The CDR3 has 14 amino acids. J gave up 7 bases and V 5 bases, and 8 bases lay outside the gene matches. The CDR3 loop reads CASSGGRGLNIQYF. The CDR3 DNA reads TGTGCCAGCAGTGGCGGGAGAGGGTTGAACATTCAGTACTTC.

This chain joins TRBV28 and TRBJ1-2; D not certain. This CDR3 comprises 13 residues. In germline, CDR1 is MDHEN, CDR2 SYDVKM. The ends were cut back, 6 bases at V and 5 bases at J, with 13 bases in the middle. The CDR3 loop reads CASSLRGQYGYTF. The CDR3 DNA is TGTGCCAGCAGCCTACGCGGGCAGTATGGCTACACCTTC.

This chain joins TRBV12-5 and TRBJ2-7; TRBD2 is a possible D gene (6 bases). The germline V gene has CDR1 LGHNT and CDR2 FRNRAP. Deletions cut 0 bases from V and 3 bases from J, with 12 bases between. This CDR3 has 15 residues. As DNA, the CDR3 is TGTGCTAGTGGTTTGGTAGGAGGGACGGACTACGAGCAGTACTTC. Translating gives CASGLVGGTDYEQYF.

The gene calls are TRBV3-1 (or the pseudogene TRBV3-2) and TRBJ1-3; 8 bases line up with TRBD1. With V trimmed by 7 bases and J by 0 bases, 2 bases remained unmatched. Germline-derived CDR1 and CDR2 are LGHDT and YNNKEL (reference sequence). The CDR3 is 14 residues long. The CDR3 DNA reads as TGTGCCAGCACCGACAGGGGCTCTGGAAACACCATATATTTT. Translation gives CASTDRGSGNTIYF.

The chain employs TRBV5-1 and TRBJ2-5; D uncertain. The CDR3 is 14 amino acids. Germline values: CDR1 SGHRS, CDR2 YFSETQ. With 0 bases removed from V and 2 bases from J, the gap between germline ends came to 8 bases. The DNA for the CDR3 is TGCGCCAGCAGCTTGGATACGGGTCAAGAGACCCAGTACTTC. It codes for CASSLDTGQETQYF. Variable domain in full (rest from reference TRBV5-1 and TRBJ2-5): KAGVTQTPRYLIKTRGQQVTLSCSPISGHRSVSWYQQTPGQGLQFLFEYFSETQRNKGNFPGRFSGRQFSNSRSEMNVSTLELGDSALYLCASSLDTGQETQYFGPGTRLLVL.

This clone was counted a few times. The V call is TRBV10-3, the J call TRBJ2-5; TRBD2 matches at 10 bases. The CDR3 contains 15 residues. The germline CDR1 and CDR2 sequences are ENHRY and SYGVKD. Losses at the gene ends were 10 bases for V and 5 bases for J; bases not matched to a gene: 13. CDR3 sequence (DNA): TGTGCCACCTACTCTGCCGGGACTAGCGCGGAGACCCAGTACTTC. It yields the protein CATYSAGTSAETQYF.

The chain links TRBV12-3 or TRBV12-4 to TRBJ1-6; D remains ambiguous. Trimming pared 3 bases from V and 9 bases from J, leaving 9 bases between. This CDR3 region has 13 residues. The CDR3 protein is CASSFGSGSPLHF. Here the CDR3 DNA reads TGTGCCAGCAGTTTTGGTTCCGGTTCACCCCTCCACTTT.

This chain links TRBV2 with TRBJ2-2; D is unclear. The V gene lost 7 bases and the J gene lost 6 bases, with 12 bases spanning the gap. CDR3 size: 13 residues. Per the germline V gene, CDR1 is SNHLY and CDR2 is FYNNEI. The CDR3 DNA follows: TGTGCCAGCATCGTAGATCGGGCCGGGGAGCTGTTTTTT. The encoded protein is CASIVDRAGELFF.

The chain carries TRBV7-3 and TRBJ2-3; TRBD2 aligns across 8 bases. There are 15 residues in the CDR3. V lost 5 bases to trimming and J lost 6 bases; unmatched junction nucleotides: 10. Germline lookup yields CDR1 SGHTA and CDR2 FQGTGA. CDR3 nucleotides: TGTGCCAGCAGCCGGCGAGCGGGAGTATCTGATACGCAGTATTTT. This translates into CASSRRAGVSDTQYF.

In this sample, this clone turned up a few times. This chain joins TRBV4-2 and TRBJ2-1, with TRBD2 as a possible D gene (5 bases). Germline CDR1 is LGHNA and CDR2 is YNFKEQ. The V end lost 1 base, the J end lost 8 bases, and 15 bases lay between the germline ends. CDR3 length: 15 amino acids. This CDR3 is CASSQGIGLADEQFF. CDR3 nucleotides: TGTGCCAGCAGCCAAGGGATTGGTCTAGCCGATGAGCAGTTCTTC.

The chain recombines TRBV11-2 with TRBJ2-1; 9 bases align to TRBD2. CDR3 length: 16 residues. V lost 4 bases, J lost 4 bases, and 8 bases stayed unmatched. Looked up from germline, CDR1 is SGHAT and CDR2 is FQNNGV. CDR3 protein: CASSSYSGRDYNEQFF. For the CDR3, the DNA is TGTGCCAGCAGCTCCTATAGCGGGAGAGATTACAATGAGCAGTTCTTC.

This chain connects TRBV3-1 (or the pseudogene TRBV3-2) to TRBJ2-7; D perhaps matches TRBD2 (5 bases). The CDR3 runs to 17 residues. Trimming shortened V by 3 bases and J by 2 bases, and 20 bases separated the two germline ends. Germline CDR1 LGHDT, CDR2 YNNKEL (reference sequence). CDR3 amino acids: CASSHRMRVATTYEQYF. The DNA of the CDR3 is TGTGCCAGCAGCCATCGTATGCGGGTAGCGACCACCTACGAGCAGTACTTC.

The CDR3 nucleotides read TGTGCCAGCACTGGGACAGCAGATGGCTACACCTTC. Its protein is CASTGTADGYTF. The genes are TRBV2 and TRBJ1-2; TRBD1 matches at 7 bases. The CDR3 has 12 amino acids. Germline values: CDR1 SNHLY, CDR2 FYNNEI. V lost 7 bases and J lost 6; bases outside the gene matches: 5.